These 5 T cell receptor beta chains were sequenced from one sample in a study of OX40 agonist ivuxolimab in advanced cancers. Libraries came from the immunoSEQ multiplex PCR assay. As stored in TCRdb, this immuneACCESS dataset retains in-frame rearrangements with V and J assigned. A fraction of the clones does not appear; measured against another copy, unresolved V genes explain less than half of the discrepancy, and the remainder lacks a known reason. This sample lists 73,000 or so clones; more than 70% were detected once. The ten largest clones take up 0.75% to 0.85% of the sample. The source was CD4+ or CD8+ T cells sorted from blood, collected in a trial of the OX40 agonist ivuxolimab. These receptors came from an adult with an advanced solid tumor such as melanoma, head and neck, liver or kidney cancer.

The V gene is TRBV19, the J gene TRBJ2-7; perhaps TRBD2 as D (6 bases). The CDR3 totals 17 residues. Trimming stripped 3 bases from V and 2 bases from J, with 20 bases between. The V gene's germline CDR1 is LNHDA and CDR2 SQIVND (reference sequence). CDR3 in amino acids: CASSISGGHAGTYEQYF. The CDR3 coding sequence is TGTGCCAGTAGTATTTCCGGCGGCCACGCGGGGACCTACGAGCAGTACTTC.

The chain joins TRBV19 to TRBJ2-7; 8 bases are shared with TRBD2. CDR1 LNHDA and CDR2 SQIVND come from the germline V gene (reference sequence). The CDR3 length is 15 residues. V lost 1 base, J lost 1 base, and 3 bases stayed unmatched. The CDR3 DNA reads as TGTGCCAGTAGTATAGGGGCGGGGGGATCCTACGAGCAGTACTTC. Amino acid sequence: CASSIGAGGSYEQYF.

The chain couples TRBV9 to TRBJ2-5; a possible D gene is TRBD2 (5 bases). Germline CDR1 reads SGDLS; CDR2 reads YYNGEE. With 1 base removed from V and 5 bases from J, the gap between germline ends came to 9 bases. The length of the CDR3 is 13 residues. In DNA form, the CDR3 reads TGTGCCAGCAGCGTAACGGACTGGGAGACCCAGTACTTC. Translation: CASSVTDWETQYF.

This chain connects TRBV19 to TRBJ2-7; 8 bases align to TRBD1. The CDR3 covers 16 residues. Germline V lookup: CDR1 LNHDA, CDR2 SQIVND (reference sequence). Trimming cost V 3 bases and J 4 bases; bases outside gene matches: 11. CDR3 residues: CASSMHSGGSRYEQYF. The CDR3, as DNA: TGTGCCAGTAGTATGCATTCAGGGGGCTCTCGGTACGAGCAGTACTTC.

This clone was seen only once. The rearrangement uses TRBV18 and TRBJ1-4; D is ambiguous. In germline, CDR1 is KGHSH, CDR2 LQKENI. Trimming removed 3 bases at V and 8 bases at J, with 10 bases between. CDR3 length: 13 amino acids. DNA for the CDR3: TGTGCCAGCTCACCTACCACGGTAGAAAAACTGTTTTTT. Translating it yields CASSPTTVEKLFF.